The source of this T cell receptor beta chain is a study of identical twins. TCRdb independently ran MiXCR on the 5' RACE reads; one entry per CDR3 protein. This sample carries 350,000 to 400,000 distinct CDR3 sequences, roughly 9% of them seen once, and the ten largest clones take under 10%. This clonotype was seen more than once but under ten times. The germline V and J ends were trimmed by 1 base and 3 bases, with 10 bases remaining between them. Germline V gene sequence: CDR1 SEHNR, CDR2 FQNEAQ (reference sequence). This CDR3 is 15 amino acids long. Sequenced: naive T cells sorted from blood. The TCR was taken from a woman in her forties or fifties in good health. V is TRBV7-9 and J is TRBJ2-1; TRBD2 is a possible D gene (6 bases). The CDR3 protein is CASSLGGGNYNEQFF. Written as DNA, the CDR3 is TGTGCCAGCAGCTTAGGAGGCGGGAACTACAATGAGCAGTTCTTC.